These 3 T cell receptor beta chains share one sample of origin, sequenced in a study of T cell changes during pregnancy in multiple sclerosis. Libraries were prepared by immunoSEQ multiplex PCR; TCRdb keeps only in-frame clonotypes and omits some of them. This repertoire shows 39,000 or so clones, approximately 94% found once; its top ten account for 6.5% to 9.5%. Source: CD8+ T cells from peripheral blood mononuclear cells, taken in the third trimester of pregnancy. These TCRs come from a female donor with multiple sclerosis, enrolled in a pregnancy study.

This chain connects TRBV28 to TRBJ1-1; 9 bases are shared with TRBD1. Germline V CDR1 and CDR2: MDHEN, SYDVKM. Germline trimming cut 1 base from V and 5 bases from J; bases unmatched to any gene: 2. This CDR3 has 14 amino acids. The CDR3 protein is CASSLYRGRTEAFF. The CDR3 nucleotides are TGTGCCAGCAGTTTATACAGGGGGCGGACTGAAGCTTTCTTT.

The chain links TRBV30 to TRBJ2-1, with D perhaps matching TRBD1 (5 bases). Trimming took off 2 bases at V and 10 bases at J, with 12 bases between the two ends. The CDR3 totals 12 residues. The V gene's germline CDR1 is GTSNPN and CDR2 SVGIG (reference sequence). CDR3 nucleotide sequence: TGTGCCTGGAGTCCATCCTGGACAGAGCAGTTCTTC. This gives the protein CAWSPSWTEQFF. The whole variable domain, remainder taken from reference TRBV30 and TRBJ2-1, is SQTIHQWPATLVQPVGSPLSLECTVEGTSNPNLYWYRQAAGRGLQLLFYSVGIGQISSEVPQNLSASRPQDRQFILSSKKLLLSDSGFYLCAWSPSWTEQFFGPGTRLTVL.

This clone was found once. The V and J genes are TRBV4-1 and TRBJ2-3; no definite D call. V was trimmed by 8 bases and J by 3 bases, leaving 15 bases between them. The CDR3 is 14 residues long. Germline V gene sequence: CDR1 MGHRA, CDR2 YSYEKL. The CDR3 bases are TGCGCCAGCGGATCAGTACGAGGAACAGATACGCAGTATTTT. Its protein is CASGSVRGTDTQYF.